Listed below are T cell receptor beta chains from one sample, sequenced in a study of shared clonotypes between healthy human individuals. Clones were read by immunoSEQ multiplex PCR, and TCRdb kept only the in-frame ones, dropping some. The sample records 2 million to 2.5 million clones, approximately 94% being singletons. The material sequenced was naive CD4+ T cells sorted from blood. Source of these receptors: a man aged 18 to 29 in good health. CDR3s include the opening cysteine and the closing phenylalanine or tryptophan. The order of the fields is V gene, D gene, J gene, clone size, CDR3 DNA, CDR3 protein. The D gene is left open where the match is weak. The listing skips clone size in some rows; elsewhere it reads once, few, many or a size class.

>TRBV2|-|TRBJ1-5|once
TGTGCCAGCAGTCCAGGGGCAGGCAGTCAGCCCCAGCATTTT
CASSPGAGSQPQHF
>TRBV5-4|TRBD2|TRBJ2-3|-
TGTGCCAGCAGCTCTAAAGCGGGAACGGGAGATACGCAGTATTTT
CASSSKAGTGDTQYF
>TRBV7-9|TRBD2|TRBJ2-5|-
TGTGCCAGCAGCCCCAGGACTAGCGGGCTCCAAGAGACCCAGTACTTC
CASSPRTSGLQETQYF
>TRBV18|-|TRBJ1-2|-
TGTGCCAGCTCACCACCCCAGGGGAGGCTTGGCTACACCTTC
CASSPPQGRLGYTF
>TRBV18|TRBD2|TRBJ2-5|-
TGTGCCAGCTCACCAATAGCGGGAGTCGAGACCCAGTACTTC
CASSPIAGVETQYF
>TRBV2|-|TRBJ2-5|-
TGTGCCAGCAGTGAATCAGAATATGTGGGAGAGACCCAGTACTTC
CASSESEYVGETQYF
>TRBV10-3|TRBD2|TRBJ2-3|-
TGTGCCATCAACCGGGGGGAACCCACAGATACGCAGTATTTT
CAINRGEPTDTQYF
>TRBV6-6|-|TRBJ1-2|-
TGTGCCAGCAGTTCTGGCTCTAACTATGGCTACACCTTC
CASSSGSNYGYTF
>TRBV11-2|-|TRBJ2-7|-
TGTGCCAGCAGTCAAGATCCGACTATTTATTACGAGCAGTACTTC
CASSQDPTIYYEQYF
>TRBV18|-|TRBJ2-7|-
TGTGCCAGCTCACCACCAACAGGGTTAGGTTCCTACGAGCAGTACTTC
CASSPPTGLGSYEQYF
>TRBV19|-|TRBJ2-2|-
TGTGCCAGTAGTATAGCTGGACAAACCGGGGAGCTGTTTTTT
CASSIAGQTGELFF
>TRBV5-1|TRBD1|TRBJ2-1|-
TGCGCCAGCAGCCCTATCCCGGGACAGAAGAATGAGCAGTTCTTC
CASSPIPGQKNEQFF
>TRBV5-6|-|TRBJ1-6|-
TGTGCCAGCAGCTTGAGGGGGGATTCACCCCTCCACTTT
CASSLRGDSPLHF
>TRBV6-6|-|TRBJ1-5|-
TGTGCCAGCCGTGGGTGGGAAAATCAGCCCCAGCATTTT
CASRGWENQPQHF
>TRBV11-2|-|TRBJ2-6|-
TGTGCCAGCAGCCTCACCGAGGGCAGCGCACGCTCTGGGGCCAACGTCCTGACTTTC
CASSLTEGSARSGANVLTF
>TRBV18|-|TRBJ2-5|-
TGTGCCAGCTCACCTCCTATTGGGGGCGGGGAAGAGACCCAGTACTTC
CASSPPIGGGEETQYF
>TRBV5-6|TRBD1|TRBJ1-2|-
TGTGCCAGCAGCTTATCCCGACAGGGGCTTGGCTACACCTTC
CASSLSRQGLGYTF
>TRBV7-6|TRBD1|TRBJ2-7|-
TGTGCCAGCAGCTTAGGCAGGGGGCACGGGGTACCCTACGAGCAGTACTTC
CASSLGRGHGVPYEQYF
>TRBV10-3|-|TRBJ1-1|once
TGTGCCATCACGGGGGGTGCCACTGAAGCTTTCTTT
CAITGGATEAFF
>TRBV6-5|TRBD1|TRBJ2-6|-
TGTGCCAGCAGTTGGACAGGTCGGGGGGCCAACGTCCTGACTTTC
CASSWTGRGANVLTF
>TRBV18|-|TRBJ1-3|-
TGTGCCAGCTCATACGGGTTAGCCGACTCTGGAAACACCATATATTTT
CASSYGLADSGNTIYF
>TRBV5-1|-|TRBJ2-3|once
TGCGCCAGCAGCTTGGGTCGTGGGGATACGCAGTATTTT
CASSLGRGDTQYF
>TRBV2|TRBD1|TRBJ2-6|-
TGTGCCAGCAGTGTTGGGACAGGGGCGTCTGGGGCCAACGTCCTGACTTTC
CASSVGTGASGANVLTF
>TRBV9|TRBD1|TRBJ2-2|-
TGTGCCAGCAGCAGGGACAGCGCGAACACCGGGGAGCTGTTTTTT
CASSRDSANTGELFF
>TRBV20-1|-|TRBJ2-5|once
TGCAGTGCTATACAGCAAGAGACCCAGTACTTC
CSAIQQETQYF
>TRBV7-9|-|TRBJ1-3|-
TGTGCCAGCAGCTTCGACGGGGAACGAGGAAACACCATATATTTT
CASSFDGERGNTIYF
>TRBV19|TRBD2|TRBJ2-3|-
TGTGCCAGTAGTATCTGGACTAGCGGGAACTCAGATACGCAGTATTTT
CASSIWTSGNSDTQYF
>TRBV15|TRBD2|TRBJ2-3|-
TGTGCCACCAGCAGAGGCCGACTAGCGGGGGTGGGCACAGATACGCAGTATTTT
CATSRGRLAGVGTDTQYF